This TCR beta chain comes out of a study of blood T cells in healthy people across ages. Overall study findings and caveats: Naive T cell percentage by flow cytometry tracked strongly with beta diversity. Lack of knowledge of donor CMV status possibly confounded expanded clonotype changes.

Sample-barcoded 5' priming and a J-beta primer mix drove a second PCR of roughly 7 to 11 cycles. Every cDNA molecule carried a tag from a template-switch adaptor bearing 12 random nucleotides. At least 3 million CDR3-containing paired-end reads were obtained per sample. MiXCR, run by TCRdb on the 5' RACE reads, gives a single entry per CDR3 protein. The repertoire holds over 1,200,000 distinct CDR3 sequences, with roughly 59% as singletons. CDR1 and CDR2 (germline): DFQATT, SNEGSKA (reference sequence). This CDR3 has 17 amino acids. Trimming took off 6 bases at V and 5 bases at J, with 28 bases between the two ends. Note on this clonotype: What it binds is not known.

Sequencing was carried out using blood. The gene calls are TRBV20-1 and TRBJ2-5; D possibly corresponds to TRBD1 (5 bases). The receptor comes from a man younger than 35 in good health. Here the CDR3 DNA reads TGCAGTGCCCAGATTTCGGATGCGGTCAGGGTAAGGGAGACCCAGTACTTC. Its protein is CSAQISDAVRVRETQYF.